Listed here is a single T cell receptor beta chain. Data came from immunoSEQ multiplex PCR; TCRdb stores just in-frame clones and leaves some out. Here the sample spans about 140,000 clones, almost 85% being singletons. The source of the sample is a study of cytomegalovirus exposure and HLA in healthy donors. Study background: The roughly 670 first-cohort repertoires and the roughly 130 validation repertoires shared the same platform, a later analysis reported.

The receptor was isolated from a woman in her thirties in good health and CMV-seronegative. Input material: PBMCs.

The CDR3 here is CASDIGDTQYF. In DNA, the CDR3 is TGTGCCAGCGACATCGGCGATACGCAGTATTTT. The chain has TRBV2 and TRBJ2-3; no clear D. The length of the CDR3 is 11 residues. Germline values: CDR1 SNHLY, CDR2 FYNNEI. Trimming left V 8 bases short and J 6 bases short, with 9 bases between.